This entry lists 14 T cell receptor beta chains sequenced from one sample in a study of blood T cells in healthy people across ages. The second PCR ran roughly 6 to 11 cycles with a sample-barcoded 5' primer and J-beta primers. TCRdb used MiXCR to reprocess the 5' RACE reads, holding one entry per CDR3 protein. The sample shows some 1,500,000 distinct CDR3 sequences, roughly 43% of them seen only once. Sequenced input: blood. Receptors were obtained from a woman under 30 in good health.

In its sample, this clonotype was seen many times. This sequence joins TRBV6-5 and TRBJ2-1; D might be TRBD1 (5 bases). The CDR3 has 13 residues. With 2 bases removed from V and 4 bases from J, the gap between germline ends came to 6 bases. Germline CDR1 and CDR2: MNHEY and SVGAGI. The CDR3 nucleotides are TGTGCCAGCAGTTACGACAGATACAATGAGCAGTTCTTC. This sequence encodes CASSYDRYNEQFF.

The chain employs TRBV14 and TRBJ2-3; 7 nucleotides agree with TRBD1. There are 15 residues in the CDR3. V was clipped by 1 base and J by 6 bases; unmatched bases: 7. In germline, CDR1 is SGHDN, CDR2 FVKESK. CDR3 loop: CASSQGQGIWDTQYF. In DNA form, the CDR3 reads TGTGCCAGCAGCCAAGGACAGGGTATCTGGGATACGCAGTATTTT.

This clonotype has a handful of counts. The V call is TRBV6-5, the J call TRBJ1-2, with D unresolved. The V and J ends lost 5 bases and 4 bases respectively, with 8 bases between them. Germline loops: CDR1 MNHEY, CDR2 SVGAGI. The CDR3 totals 12 residues. CDR3 sequence: CASSRGPYGYTF. In DNA, the CDR3 is TGTGCCAGCAGTCGAGGACCCTATGGCTACACCTTC.

In its sample, this clonotype was seen many times. The gene calls are TRBV4-2 and TRBJ2-7; TRBD1 might be the D (7 bases). V shed 3 bases and J shed 5 bases, with 17 bases lying between them. The germline CDR1 and CDR2 sequences are LGHNA and YNFKEQ. The CDR3 extends over 15 amino acids. DNA of the CDR3: TGTGCCAGCAGCCAGAGCACAGGGGAGGTAAACGAGCAGTACTTC. Its protein product is CASSQSTGEVNEQYF.

The chain is built from TRBV6-6 and TRBJ2-1; 7 nucleotides match TRBD1. Germline CDR1 and CDR2: MNHNY and SVGAGI (reference sequence). The length of the CDR3 is 14 residues. With 8 bases clipped from V and 10 bases from J, the junction kept 14 bases outside the gene matches. This CDR3 reads CASRDRVSSYEQFF. The CDR3, as DNA: TGTGCCAGCCGCGACAGGGTGAGCTCCTACGAGCAGTTCTTC.

As for this clonotype: At one end the junction does not follow the germline gene, possibly because of a read error. The chain uses TRBV5-1 and TRBJ2-1; TRBD1 matches 9 bases. The CDR3 length is 15 residues. Germline V gene sequence: CDR1 SGHRS, CDR2 YFSETQ. The CDR3 bases are TGCGCCAGCAGCCCTGGACAGGGGCCCTACAGTGAGCAGTTCTTC. Encoded protein: CASSPGQGPYSEQFF.

J is TRBJ2-7 and V is TRBV5-1; D might be TRBD1 or TRBD2, each matching 5 bases. V lost 4 bases and J 0 bases, leaving 17 bases between the germline ends. The CDR3 extends over 16 amino acids. Germline-derived CDR1 and CDR2 are SGHRS and YFSETQ. The CDR3 DNA follows: TGCGCCAGCAGCGTTGGGGGTTTGCCAGCCTCCTACGAGCAGTACTTC. Protein: CASSVGGLPASYEQYF.

This clonotype was counted at least ten times. CDR3: CASSYGLAGFTDTQYF. The CDR3 DNA reads as TGTGCCAGCAGTTATGGACTAGCGGGGTTTACAGATACGCAGTATTTT. The genes are TRBV12-3 or TRBV12-4 and TRBJ2-3; 12 positions agree with TRBD2. CDR3 size: 16 residues. V was pared by 4 bases and J by 3 bases, with 5 bases of the junction left unmatched.

The V and J genes are TRBV28 and TRBJ2-4; tentative D call: TRBD2 (5 bases). V was cut by 10 bases and J by 9 bases, with 16 bases left in between. CDR1 and CDR2 (germline): MDHEN, SYDVKM. This CDR3 has 12 amino acids. The CDR3 DNA is TGTGCCACCACCGGGGTTAATGGCATTCAGTACTTC. It yields the protein CATTGVNGIQYF.

The genes are TRBV7-2 and TRBJ1-2; D uncertain. Trimming removed 5 bases from V and 3 bases from J, with 16 bases in between. The germline V gene has CDR1 SGHTA and CDR2 FQGNSA. The CDR3 runs 15 residues. CDR3 residues: CASSPPGRVHYGYTF. CDR3 in DNA: TGTGCCAGCAGCCCCCCCGGTCGGGTACACTATGGCTACACCTTC.

This clonotype was recorded only once. One end of the junction varies from germline; a read error may be responsible. This chain connects TRBV29-1 to TRBJ2-1, with TRBD1 matching over 7 bases. CDR3 length equals 14 residues. Per the germline V gene, CDR1 is SQVTM and CDR2 is ANQGSEA. DNA for the CDR3: TGCAGCGTAAAAGGGGGCCTCTCCTACAATGAGCGGTACTTC. This sequence encodes CSVKGGLSYNERYF.

This clonotype was seen once. The DNA for the CDR3 is TGTGCCAGCAGCGTAGCTACAGCGGGAACTGAAGCTTTCTTT. It encodes CASSVATAGTEAFF. The rearrangement uses TRBV9 and TRBJ1-1; D unclear. CDR1 and CDR2 from the germline V gene are SGDLS and YYNGEE. This CDR3 region has 14 residues. Trimming took off 0 bases at V and 5 bases at J, with 11 bases between the two ends.

V usage is TRBV29-1 and J usage is TRBJ2-1; the match to TRBD2 covers 9 bases. The assigned J gene may be wrong: the sequence end matches TRBJ2-7 better. The length of the CDR3 is 15 residues. Germline V gene lookup returns CDR1 SQVTM and CDR2 ANQGSEA. The CDR3 here is CSVAASGVSYNEQYF. As DNA, the CDR3 is TGCAGCGTTGCGGCTAGCGGGGTCTCCTACAATGAGCAGTACTTC.

The V call is TRBV27, the J call TRBJ2-1; TRBD2 might be the D (5 bases). Trimming took off 6 bases at V and 9 bases at J, with 9 bases between the two ends. The length of the CDR3 is 11 residues. Germline CDR1 is MNHEY and CDR2 is SMNVEV (reference sequence). CDR3 DNA: TGTGCCAGCAGCCCTGCGGGTGAGCAGTTCTTC. Its protein product is CASSPAGEQFF.